This T cell receptor (beta chain) was documented in a study of T cell responses to AZD1222 COVID-19 vaccine. Trimming stripped 3 bases from V and 10 bases from J, with 13 bases between. The length of the CDR3 is 13 residues. Germline V gives CDR1 SGHVS, CDR2 FNYEAQ. Sequenced by immunoSEQ multiplex PCR; TCRdb stores in-frame clones only, minus some. Among approximately 160,000 clones, roughly 90% were seen once, and the ten largest hold about 2.5%. The sequence came from an adult in good health. This rearrangement joins TRBV7-6 to TRBJ2-1; D might be TRBD2 (6 bases). This specimen was peripheral blood, taken on day 0 of AZD1222 vaccination. CDR3 sequence reads: CASSFTGEREQFF. CDR3 nucleotides: TGTGCCAGCAGCTTTACGGGGGAGAGGGAGCAGTTCTTC.